The 23 T cell receptor beta chains below all came from one sample that was sequenced in a study of technical replicates of blood from several donors. Generated by immunoSEQ multiplex PCR, the TCRdb table keeps only in-frame clones and is missing some. The sample carries 75,000 to 100,000 clones, around 96% recorded once. The specimen sequenced was T cells isolated from PBMCs. The receptors here all came from a human donor in good health.

This chain connects TRBV7-9 to TRBJ2-1, with 9 bases identical to TRBD1. The CDR3 is made up of 17 amino acids. V was clipped by 5 bases and J by 8 bases; unmatched bases: 16. Germline V gene sequence: CDR1 SEHNR, CDR2 FQNEAQ (reference sequence). CDR3 nucleotides: TGTGCCAGCAGCCACTTACCCCCCACAGGGGGCAGCTATGAGCAGTTCTTC. Protein product: CASSHLPPTGGSYEQFF.

V gene TRBV6-1 combines with J gene TRBJ1-1; 8 bases fit TRBD1. Trimming removed 4 bases from V and 4 bases from J; junction bases left unmatched: 20. CDR3 length: 19 amino acids. CDR1 MNHNS and CDR2 SASEGT come from the germline V gene. The CDR3 nucleotides are TGTGCCAGCAGTGGGGGCCCGACAGGGGCGTTTTGGGGTCGCACTGAAGCTTTCTTT. It is translated as CASSGGPTGAFWGRTEAFF.

This chain connects TRBV19 to TRBJ1-2; D perhaps matches TRBD1 (6 bases). The germline V gene has CDR1 LNHDA and CDR2 SQIVND (reference sequence). The CDR3 is 16 amino acids. V dropped 5 bases and J dropped 4 bases, with 20 bases sitting between them. The chain's CDR3 is CASSPEALGAFYGYTF. CDR3 DNA: TGTGCCAGTAGTCCGGAGGCCCTGGGGGCCTTCTATGGCTACACCTTC. The full variable domain, its missing parts supplied by reference TRBV19 and TRBJ1-2, is DGGITQSPKYLFRKEGQNVTLSCEQNLNHDAMYWYRQDPGQGLRLIYYSQIVNDFQKGDIAEGYSVSREKKESFPLTVTSAQKNPTAFYLCASSPEALGAFYGYTFGSGTRLTVV.

The chain couples TRBV10-3 to TRBJ2-7, with TRBD1 matching over 11 bases. Germline lookup yields CDR1 ENHRY and CDR2 SYGVKD. The V and J ends lost 6 bases and 5 bases, in that order; junction bases with no gene match: 3. This CDR3 comprises 13 residues. The chain's CDR3 is CAISRDRGNEQYF. CDR3 sequence (DNA): TGTGCCATCAGCCGGGACAGGGGGAACGAGCAGTACTTC.

This clone was observed a handful of times. The chain recombines TRBV29-1 with TRBJ1-1; the D is unclear. Germline V CDR1 and CDR2: SQVTM, ANQGSEA. Trimming took 6 bases from V and 7 from J, leaving 12 bases between them. The CDR3 is 11 residues long. This CDR3 reads CSVPAGGEAFF. The CDR3 region has the DNA TGCAGCGTGCCAGCCGGCGGTGAAGCTTTCTTT. Full variable domain (remainder filled in from reference TRBV29-1 and TRBJ1-1): SAVISQKPSRDICQRGTSLTIQCQVDSQVTMMFWYRQQPGQSLTLIATANQGSEATYESGFVIDKFPISRPNLTFSTLTVSNMSPEDSSIYLCSVPAGGEAFFGQGTRLTVV.

This rearrangement joins TRBV11-2 to TRBJ2-1, with 14 bases lining up with TRBD2. J was trimmed by 4 bases and V by 5 bases; bases with no gene match: 10. Germline values: CDR1 SGHAT, CDR2 FQNNGV. This CDR3 has 18 residues. CDR3 DNA: TGTGCCAGCAGCCCAGACATGGGGACTAGCGGGGGTTACAATGAGCAGTTCTTC. It codes for CASSPDMGTSGGYNEQFF. Using reference TRBV11-2 and TRBJ2-1 for the parts outside the CDR3, the full variable domain is EAGVAQSPRYKIIEKRQSVAFWCNPISGHATLYWYQQILGQGPKLLIQFQNNGVVDDSQLPKDRFSAERLKGVDSTLKIQPAKLEDSAVYLCASSPDMGTSGGYNEQFFGPGTRLTVL.

The rearrangement links TRBV5-6 to TRBJ1-1, with 8 bases identical to TRBD1. The length of the CDR3 is 16 residues. V lost 0 bases, J lost 0 bases, and 4 bases stayed unmatched. The germline V gene encodes CDR1 SGHDT and CDR2 YYEEEE. CDR3 in amino acids: CASSLDRGGMNTEAFF. In DNA, the CDR3 is TGTGCCAGCAGCTTGGACAGGGGGGGGATGAACACTGAAGCTTTCTTT.

J is TRBJ1-4 and V is TRBV11-2; TRBD1 matches at 9 bases. J lost 5 bases, V lost 0 bases, and 13 bases had no gene match. CDR3 length: 19 amino acids. Germline CDR1 is SGHAT and CDR2 is FQNNGV. The DNA for the CDR3 is TGTGCCAGCAGCTTAGATCGCGGGTTTTGGGGGACAGGGAATGAAAAACTGTTTTTT. Amino acid sequence: CASSLDRGFWGTGNEKLFF.

The J gene is TRBJ2-7, the V gene TRBV11-3; tentative D call: TRBD2 (5 bases). This CDR3 has 16 amino acids. From germline, CDR1 is SGHNT and CDR2 YENEEA. Trimming stripped 4 bases from V and 2 bases from J, with 18 bases between. The CDR3 loop is CASSSKFKPGAYEQYF. In DNA form, the CDR3 reads TGTGCCAGCAGCTCGAAATTTAAACCCGGGGCCTACGAGCAGTACTTC.

The rearrangement links TRBV6-1 to TRBJ1-2; D is perhaps TRBD1 (6 bases). This CDR3 contains 17 residues. Germline V CDR1 and CDR2: MNHNS, SASEGT. With 0 bases removed from V and 4 bases from J, the gap between germline ends came to 18 bases. CDR3 residues: CASSEAVRGGRTYGYTF. CDR3 bases: TGTGCCAGCAGTGAAGCGGTTCGCGGGGGCAGAACCTATGGCTACACCTTC.

The chain uses TRBV5-1 and TRBJ1-1; weak D call: TRBD1 (6 bases). The germline CDR1 and CDR2 sequences are SGHRS and YFSETQ. Trimming stripped 0 bases from V and 2 bases from J, with 11 bases between. The CDR3 spans 15 residues. The chain's CDR3 is CASSLGAGTNTEAFF. For the CDR3, the DNA is TGCGCCAGCAGCTTGGGGGCCGGGACAAACACTGAAGCTTTCTTT.

This clone was seen just once. The V and J genes are TRBV28 and TRBJ1-2; tentative D call: TRBD1 (5 bases). Deletions cut 3 bases from V and 7 bases from J, with 15 bases between. The CDR3 consists of 14 residues. The germline V gene has CDR1 MDHEN and CDR2 SYDVKM. This CDR3 is CASSLAGLNSGYTF. CDR3 DNA sequence: TGTGCCAGCAGTTTGGCAGGGTTGAATTCTGGCTACACCTTC.

The chain has TRBV27 and TRBJ2-3, with 10 bases identical to TRBD2. Trimming at V came to 2 bases and at J to 3 bases, leaving 11 bases not matched to a gene. The CDR3 length is 18 residues. The germline gives CDR1 MNHEY, CDR2 SMNVEV (reference sequence). The CDR3 DNA reads as TGTGCCAGCAGTTTACGGGCTAGCGGGAGACTCAAGACAGATACGCAGTATTTT. The encoded protein is CASSLRASGRLKTDTQYF.

This clone was seen just once. The V call is TRBV5-1, the J call TRBJ2-1, with a tentative D call TRBD2 (6 bases). There are 15 residues in the CDR3. V was cut by 5 bases and J by 2 bases, with 14 bases left in between. CDR1 SGHRS and CDR2 YFSETQ come from the germline V gene. DNA of the CDR3: TGCGCCAGCAGGGGGGGATCTAGCGCCTACAATGAGCAGTTCTTC. Its translation: CASRGGSSAYNEQFF.

The V and J genes are TRBV9 and TRBJ1-1; D not resolved. The CDR3 sequence is 14 residues long. Trimming removed 3 bases from V and 7 bases from J, with 16 bases in between. Per germline, CDR1 SGDLS and CDR2 YYNGEE. The CDR3 here is CASSGTPDMVEAFF. The CDR3 DNA is TGTGCCAGCAGCGGAACCCCAGACATGGTTGAAGCTTTCTTT.

V and J are TRBV5-4 and TRBJ1-1; possible D gene TRBD1, 5 bases. CDR3 length: 13 amino acids. Germline values: CDR1 SGHNT, CDR2 YYREEE (reference sequence). V lost 2 bases and J 2 bases, leaving 7 bases between the germline ends. The CDR3 region has the DNA TGTGCCAGCAGCTTCGGGGGAAACACTGAAGCTTTCTTT. Protein: CASSFGGNTEAFF.

This sequence joins TRBV6-5 and TRBJ2-1; 11 bases match TRBD2. J was trimmed by 7 bases and V by 2 bases; bases with no gene match: 4. Germline lookup yields CDR1 MNHEY and CDR2 SVGAGI. The CDR3 runs to 15 residues. The CDR3 nucleotides read TGTGCCAGCAGTTACCCGACTAGCGGGATAAATGAGCAGTTCTTC. This gives the protein CASSYPTSGINEQFF.

The chain carries TRBV7-8 and TRBJ1-2; D is unclear. The CDR3 loop spans 16 amino acids. The V end lost 3 bases, the J end lost 0 bases, and 14 bases lay between the germline ends. The V gene's germline CDR1 is SGHVS and CDR2 FQNEAQ. The CDR3 region has the DNA TGTGCCAGCAGCTTGCTTGCGACAACGACTAACTATGGCTACACCTTC. Its translation is CASSLLATTTNYGYTF.

This sequence joins TRBV10-2 and TRBJ1-1; 9 bases fit TRBD1. Germline-derived CDR1 and CDR2 are WSHSY and SAAADI. V dropped 6 bases and J dropped 6; count of bases not matched to a gene: 11. The CDR3 length is 15 residues. CDR3 sequence (DNA): TGCGCCAGCAGCCCCCCGGGACAGGGATGGCCTGAAGCTTTCTTT. Protein product: CASSPPGQGWPEAFF.

This chain links TRBV9 with TRBJ2-3; TRBD2 is a possible D gene (5 bases). V lost 0 bases, J lost 5 bases, and 7 bases lay in between. The CDR3 length is 13 residues. Germline values: CDR1 SGDLS, CDR2 YYNGEE. The CDR3 DNA is TGTGCCAGCAGCGTAGGTGGGAGAGATACGCAGTATTTT. Amino acids: CASSVGGRDTQYF.

The genes are TRBV9 and TRBJ2-5; tentatively, D is TRBD1 (7 bases). This CDR3 spans 15 amino acids. Trimming left V 3 bases short and J 4 bases short, with 16 bases between. Germline CDR1 SGDLS, CDR2 YYNGEE. The CDR3 sequence: CASSGRTGGGETQYF. For the CDR3, the DNA is TGTGCCAGCAGCGGAAGGACAGGAGGGGGAGAGACCCAGTACTTC.

The CDR3 is CATSLSRDTQYF. The CDR3 coding sequence is TGTGCCACCTCTCTCTCTCGGGATACGCAGTATTTT. The chain employs TRBV2 and TRBJ2-3; D is unresolved. Germline V lookup: CDR1 SNHLY, CDR2 FYNNEI. With 10 bases removed from V and 6 bases from J, the gap between germline ends came to 14 bases. The length of the CDR3 is 12 residues.

The gene calls are TRBV19 and TRBJ2-7; 9 bases agree with TRBD1. The CDR3 is 14 residues long. Germline values: CDR1 LNHDA, CDR2 SQIVND (reference sequence). V lost 6 bases, J lost 5 bases, and 8 bases stayed unmatched. In nucleotides, the CDR3 is TGTGCCAGTAGCGGGGACAGGGTGGGGAACGAGCAGTACTTC. This translates into CASSGDRVGNEQYF.